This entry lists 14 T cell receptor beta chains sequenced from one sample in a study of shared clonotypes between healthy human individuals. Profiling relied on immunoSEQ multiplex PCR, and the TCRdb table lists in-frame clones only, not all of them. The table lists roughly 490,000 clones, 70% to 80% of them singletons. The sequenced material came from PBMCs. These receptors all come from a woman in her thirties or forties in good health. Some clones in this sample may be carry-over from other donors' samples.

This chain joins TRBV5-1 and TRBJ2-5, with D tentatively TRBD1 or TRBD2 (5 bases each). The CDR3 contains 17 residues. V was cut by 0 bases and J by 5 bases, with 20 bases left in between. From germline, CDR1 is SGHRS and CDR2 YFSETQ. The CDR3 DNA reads TGCGCCAGCAGCTTGGACCCCTCCGGGACGCGCATGGAGACCCAGTACTTC. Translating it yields CASSLDPSGTRMETQYF.

CDR3: CASSLGGQNTEAFF. The CDR3 nucleotides read TGTGCCAGCAGTTTAGGTGGACAGAACACTGAAGCTTTCTTT. The rearrangement joins TRBV28 to TRBJ1-1; tentatively, D is TRBD1 (5 bases). Trimming cost V 2 bases and J 1 base, with 8 bases left between them. The CDR3 is 14 amino acids. Germline CDR1 is MDHEN and CDR2 is SYDVKM.

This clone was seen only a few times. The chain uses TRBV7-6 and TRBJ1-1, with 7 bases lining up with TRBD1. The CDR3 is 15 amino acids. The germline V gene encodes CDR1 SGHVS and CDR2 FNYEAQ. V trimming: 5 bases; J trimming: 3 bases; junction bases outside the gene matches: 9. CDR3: CASSLVGGADTEAFF. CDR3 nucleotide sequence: TGTGCCAGCAGCCTGGTAGGGGGCGCAGACACTGAAGCTTTCTTT.

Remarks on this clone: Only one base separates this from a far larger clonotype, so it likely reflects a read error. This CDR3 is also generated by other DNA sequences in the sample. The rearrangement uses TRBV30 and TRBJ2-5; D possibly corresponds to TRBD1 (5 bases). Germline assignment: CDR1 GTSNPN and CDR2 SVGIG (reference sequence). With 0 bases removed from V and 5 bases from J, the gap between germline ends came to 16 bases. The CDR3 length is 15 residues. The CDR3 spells CAWSVLGHGQETQYF. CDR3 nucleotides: TGTGCCTGGAGTGTACTCGGACACGGCCAGGAGACCCAGTACTTC.

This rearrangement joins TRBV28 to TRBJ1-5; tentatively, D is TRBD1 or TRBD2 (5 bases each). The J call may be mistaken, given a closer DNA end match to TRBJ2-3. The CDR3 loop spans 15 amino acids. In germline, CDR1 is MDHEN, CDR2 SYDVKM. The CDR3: CASSLGGVGDQPQYF. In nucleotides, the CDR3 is TGTGCCAGCAGTTTAGGCGGCGTGGGGGACCAGCCCCAGTATTTT.

Here the CDR3 reads CASTEGGGAGYEYF. In DNA form, the CDR3 reads TGCGCCAGCACCGAAGGAGGGGGAGCTGGCTACGAGTACTTC. This rearrangement joins TRBV5-1 to TRBJ2-7; the D call may be TRBD1 or TRBD2 (6 bases each). Deletions cut 6 bases from V and 11 bases from J, with 24 bases between. This CDR3 is 14 amino acids long. Germline V gives CDR1 SGHRS, CDR2 YFSETQ.

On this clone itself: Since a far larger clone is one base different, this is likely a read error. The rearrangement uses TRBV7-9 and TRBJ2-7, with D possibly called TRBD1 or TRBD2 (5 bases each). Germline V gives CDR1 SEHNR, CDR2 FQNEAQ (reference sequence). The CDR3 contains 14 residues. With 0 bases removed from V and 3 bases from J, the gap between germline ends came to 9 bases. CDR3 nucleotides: TGTGCCAGCAGCTTAGCAGGGACCAGCTACGAGCAGTACTTC. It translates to CASSLAGTSYEQYF.

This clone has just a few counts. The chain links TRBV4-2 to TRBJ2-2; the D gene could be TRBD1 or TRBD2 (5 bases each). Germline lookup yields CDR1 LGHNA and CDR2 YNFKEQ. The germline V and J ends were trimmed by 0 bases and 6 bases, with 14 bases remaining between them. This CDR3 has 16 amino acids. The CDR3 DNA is TGTGCCAGCAGCCAAGATGACCGGGGCCCGGCCGGGGAGCTGTTTTTT. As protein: CASSQDDRGPAGELFF.

CDR3 coding DNA: TGCGCCAGCAGCTTGGTCGGGGGGACATCTCCCTACGAGCAGTACTTC. Amino acid sequence: CASSLVGGTSPYEQYF. The chain couples TRBV5-1 to TRBJ2-7; a weak D match, TRBD2 (7 bases). The germline V and J ends were trimmed by 0 bases and 2 bases, with 15 bases remaining between them. The V gene's germline CDR1 is SGHRS and CDR2 YFSETQ. CDR3 length: 16 amino acids. Variable domain in full (rest from reference TRBV5-1 and TRBJ2-7): KAGVTQTPRYLIKTRGQQVTLSCSPISGHRSVSWYQQTPGQGLQFLFEYFSETQRNKGNFPGRFSGRQFSNSRSEMNVSTLELGDSALYLCASSLVGGTSPYEQYFGPGTRLTVT.

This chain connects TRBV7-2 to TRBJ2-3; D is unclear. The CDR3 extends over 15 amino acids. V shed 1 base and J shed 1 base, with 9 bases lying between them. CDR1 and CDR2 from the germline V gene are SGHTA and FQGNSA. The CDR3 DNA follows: TGTGCCAGCAGCTTAGTACGTAGTGGCACAGATACGCAGTATTTT. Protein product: CASSLVRSGTDTQYF. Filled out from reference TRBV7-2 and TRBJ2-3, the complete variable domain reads GAGVSQSPSNKVTEKGKDVELRCDPISGHTALYWYRQSLGQGLEFLIYFQGNSAPDKSGLPSDRFSAERTGGSVSTLTIQRTQQEDSAVYLCASSLVRSGTDTQYFGPGTRLTVL.

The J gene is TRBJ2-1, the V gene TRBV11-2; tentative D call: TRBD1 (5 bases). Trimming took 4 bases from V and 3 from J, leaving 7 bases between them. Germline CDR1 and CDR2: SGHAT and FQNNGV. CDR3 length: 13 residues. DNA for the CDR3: TGTGCCAGCAGCTCAAGGGGCTACAATGAGCAGTTCTTC. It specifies CASSSRGYNEQFF.

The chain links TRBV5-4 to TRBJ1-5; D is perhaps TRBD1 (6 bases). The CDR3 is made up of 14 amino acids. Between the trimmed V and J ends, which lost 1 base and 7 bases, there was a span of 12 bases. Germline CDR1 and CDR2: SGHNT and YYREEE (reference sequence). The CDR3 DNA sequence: TGTGCCAGCAGCTTGACAGGGTCGGGGCAGCCCCAGCATTTT. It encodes CASSLTGSGQPQHF.

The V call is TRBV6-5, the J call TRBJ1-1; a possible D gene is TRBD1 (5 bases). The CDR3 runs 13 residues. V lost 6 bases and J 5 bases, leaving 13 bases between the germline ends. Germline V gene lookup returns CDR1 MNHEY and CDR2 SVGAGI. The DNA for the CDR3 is TGTGCCAGCAGCGATAACTGGGGGACTGAAGCTTTCTTT. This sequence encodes CASSDNWGTEAFF.

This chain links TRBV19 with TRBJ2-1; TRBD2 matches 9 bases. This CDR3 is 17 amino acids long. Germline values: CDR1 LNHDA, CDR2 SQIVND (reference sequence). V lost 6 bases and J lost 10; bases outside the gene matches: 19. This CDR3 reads CASSPPKGLARWREQFF. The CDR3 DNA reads TGTGCCAGTAGCCCCCCCAAAGGACTAGCGCGATGGCGGGAGCAGTTCTTC.